The following is a TCR beta chain sequence with its context. Its antigen remains unidentified. No qualities accompany the bases; no much larger clone lies one base away. TCRbeta CDR3 regions were amplified from genomic DNA by means of the immunoSEQ Assay, a bias-controlled multiplex PCR. The authors' pipeline ran thus. Nucleated cell counts per sample were estimated from amplification of reference gene primers within the assay. To quantify the absolute abundance of each unique TCRbeta CDR3 rearrangement, sequence reads were collapsed and filtered. Productive Simpson clonality was computed per sample as the square root of Simpson's diversity index over productive rearrangements. This immuneACCESS table, as held by TCRdb, lists in-frame sequences with V and J called but not all clones. Of the missing ones, under half trace to an unresolved V gene in checked studies; the others have no known cause. The V and J calls and the clone size are those of that table, but D and trimming were determined from the DNA. The sample includes 100,000 or so clones, with over 75% observed a single time. Clones ranked in the top ten supply 20% to 25% of the sample.

This entry is derived from a study of blood T cell repertoires in COVID-19 (TCRdb year 2020). Regarding the research as a whole: Samples covering the acute and convalescent phases of COVID-19 were provided by collaborators in the United States, Italy and Spain. The material from the prospective study consisted of cDNA or gDNA derived from T cells, B-cell-depleted T cells, or PBMCs. Subjects who had been exposed to COVID-19, were actively infected with it, or had recovered from it provided the deeply sampled blood TCRbeta repertoires that made up the dataset. A freely available public database, intended as a resource for researchers studying the immune response to SARS-CoV-2, is where the repertoires were released. Samples were obtained from the ongoing ImmuneRACE study (first 160 participants) and from over 1,000 subjects provided by 6 global collaborators. Sample metadata almost always included a de-identified subject ID, COVID-19 status, age in years and sex. Where available, HLA class I and class II types were obtained from metadata supplied by the sample provider rather than from assay-based typing.

Collaborating institutions collected whole blood in K2EDTA tubes following their own protocols. Collaborator samples were shipped for TCRbeta analysis as frozen whole blood, isolated PBMCs, or DNA extracted from either sample type. The full study reports these points: How much clinical and demographic metadata was included differed by source and by participant, and the metadata was provided uncurated.

The germline V gene specifies SGHTA as CDR1 and FQGTGA as CDR2. The CDR3 measures 15 amino acids from cysteine to phenylalanine. Only the CDR3 portion is preserved as DNA: 45 bases, with reading frame beginning at the first base. V is pruned by 2 bases and J by 7 bases, leaving 5 bases of the junction without a gene match. The TCR comes from a man between 65 and 85 years old with active or convalescent COVID-19. Sequencing input: peripheral blood. The receptor chain draws on TRBV7-3 and TRBJ2-1; 10 junctional bases match TRBD2. The base sequence is TGTGCCAGCAGCTTACTAGCGGGAGAGTCTAATGAGCAGTTCTTC. It encodes CASSLLAGESNEQFF.